The clone carrying this T cell receptor beta chain was observed once. Authors' methods: Cell counts per sample came from amplifying reference gene primers. Clones were read by immunoSEQ multiplex PCR, and TCRdb kept only the in-frame ones, dropping some. V, J and clone size were drawn from that table, and D and trimming were deduced from the DNA. The sample has 150,000 to 200,000 clones, about 93% seen once. This entry belongs to a study of blood T cell repertoires in COVID-19. Looking at the study overall: Samples taken during acute and convalescent COVID-19 were collected in the United States, Italy and Spain. Sample material is recorded as cDNA or gDNA derived from T cells, B-cell-depleted T cells, or PBMCs.

The V end lost 7 bases, the J end lost 8 bases, and 14 bases lay between the germline ends. The germline gives CDR1 LNHDA, CDR2 SQIVND (reference sequence). The CDR3 totals 12 residues. The chain links TRBV19 to TRBJ1-1; TRBD1 might be the D (5 bases). The sequence was collected from a woman aged 45-65 years with acute or convalescent COVID-19. What was sequenced was peripheral blood. The CDR3 DNA reads as TGTGCCAGTACAAGGAGGGGCGACGAAGCTTTCTTT. This translates into CASTRRGDEAFF.